Listed below are T cell receptor beta chains from one sample, sequenced in a study of blood T cells in healthy people across ages. One entry per CDR3 protein, called by TCRdb with MiXCR from the 5' RACE reads. This sample has around 900,000 distinct CDR3 sequences, with about 53% found just once. The material sequenced was blood. The receptors derive from a woman aged 55-75 years in good health. Each CDR3 is given with its conserved first and last residue. D genes are given only for firm matches. Not all rows give a size; the values are once, few, many and, for expanded clones, a class.

j_gene,abundance,v_gene,d_gene,CDR3nt,CDR3aa
TRBJ2-5,few,TRBV6-6,NA,TGTGCCAGCGCTTTATGGGGGGCGACTGCAGAGACCCAGTACTTC,CASALWGATAETQYF
TRBJ2-2,NA,TRBV4-1,TRBD2,TGCGCCAGCAGCCACCAACAAGCGGGAGGGCCTGCCGGGGAGCTGTTTTTT,CASSHQQAGGPAGELFF
TRBJ2-7,few,TRBV7-2,NA,TGTGCCAGCAGCTTAATGGGCGGAGGAAGGGAGCAGTACTTC,CASSLMGGGREQYF
TRBJ2-5,NA,TRBV7-6,NA,TGTGCCAGCAGCTTATCCCCGACTGTCGAAGAGACCCAGTACTTC,CASSLSPTVEETQYF
TRBJ2-7,few,TRBV4-2,NA,TGTGCCAGCAGCAACCGACAGGCGAGCTCCTACGAGCAGTACTTC,CASSNRQASSYEQYF
TRBJ2-3,NA,TRBV6-1,TRBD2,TGTGCCAGCAGTACCCGACTAGCACAGCGCACAGATACGCAGTATTTT,CASSTRLAQRTDTQYF
TRBJ2-7,NA,TRBV7-2,NA,TGTGCCAGCACCGGCTGGAGGGCCTACGAGCAGTACTTC,CASTGWRAYEQYF
TRBJ2-3,NA,TRBV7-9,NA,TGTGCCAGCAGCCAAACCCTTAGCACAGATACGCAGTATTTT,CASSQTLSTDTQYF
TRBJ2-1,NA,TRBV11-3,NA,TGTGCCAGCAGCCCTGAGGGGGACCCGTATCGAGAGCAGTTCTTC,CASSPEGDPYREQFF
TRBJ1-2,NA,TRBV7-6,NA,TGTGCCAGCAGCTTAGCCCGGGGAACTATGTACTATGGCTACACCTTC,CASSLARGTMYYGYTF
TRBJ1-4,few,TRBV6-6,NA,TGTGCCAGCAGCATCAATGAAAAACTGTTTTTT,CASSINEKLFF
TRBJ2-1,few,TRBV12-3/TRBV12-4,NA,TGTGCCAGCAGTTTTCCCCGGCAGGGGGGAAACCTCAGGAACAATGAGCAGTTCTTC,CASSFPRQGGNLRNNEQFF
TRBJ1-5,many,TRBV27,NA,TGTGCCAGCAGTTTATCGGGGCAGCCTACTCAGCCCCAGCATTTT,CASSLSGQPTQPQHF
TRBJ1-4,NA,TRBV4-2,TRBD1,TGTGCCAGCAGCCAGCCGGGACAGGGAGGTGAAAAACTGTTTTTT,CASSQPGQGGEKLFF
TRBJ2-3,few,TRBV12-3/TRBV12-4,TRBD1,TGTGCCAGCAGTTTAGACGGGACAGGCAATACAGATACGCAGTATTTT,CASSLDGTGNTDTQYF
TRBJ2-1,few,TRBV20-1,NA,TGCAGTGCTGAACCCCCGGACAATGAGCAGTTCTTC,CSAEPPDNEQFF
TRBJ2-7,NA,TRBV10-3,NA,TGTGCCATCAGTGAGTCAAAAGGACTCGTCGAGCAGTACTTC,CAISESKGLVEQYF
TRBJ2-1,NA,TRBV18,TRBD1,TGTGCCAGCTCACTCGACAGGGCATATACCTACAATGAGCAGTTCTTC,CASSLDRAYTYNEQFF
TRBJ2-7,NA,TRBV12-3/TRBV12-4,NA,TGTGCCAGCTCTTGGAGATCGGGGTACGAGCAGTACTTC,CASSWRSGYEQYF
TRBJ2-7,NA,TRBV20-1,TRBD2,TGCAGTGCTAGAAGAGGAGGACTAGCGGGACTCTACGAGCAGTACTTC,CSARRGGLAGLYEQYF
TRBJ2-1,few,TRBV28,NA,TGTGCCAGCAGCCGTACTAGTGAGCAGTTCTTC,CASSRTSEQFF
TRBJ2-5,once,TRBV20-1,TRBD2,TGCAGTGCGGAGAAAGCGGGAGGTTTTAAAGAGACCCAGTACTTC,CSAEKAGGFKETQYF
TRBJ1-1,NA,TRBV20-1,NA,TGCAGTGCTAGATCGGTCCTGGGCGGGATAGGACGAGGTGAAGCTTTCTTT,CSARSVLGGIGRGEAFF
TRBJ1-2,NA,TRBV11-2,TRBD1,TGTGCCAGCAGCTGGGGACAGGGGAGTTATGGCTACACCTTC,CASSWGQGSYGYTF
TRBJ2-5,NA,TRBV29-1,NA,TGCAGCGTTGTACGGCCCCCCGGAGAGACCCAGTACTTC,CSVVRPPGETQYF
TRBJ1-5,few,TRBV27,NA,TGTGCCAGCAGTGGCCGGGACCCGGCAAATCAGCCCCAGCATTTT,CASSGRDPANQPQHF
TRBJ2-1,NA,TRBV24-1,TRBD1,TGTGCCACCAGTGACCCCGGGACAGGGGCAAAGGATGAGCAGTTCTTC,CATSDPGTGAKDEQFF
TRBJ2-3,few,TRBV27,NA,TGTGCCAGCAGGGCGGTGGGCACAGATACGCAGTATTTT,CASRAVGTDTQYF
TRBJ2-3,few,TRBV25-1,NA,TGTGCCAGCAGTGAACAGCTTCTAAGCACAGATACGCAGTATTTT,CASSEQLLSTDTQYF
TRBJ2-7,few,TRBV20-1,NA,TGCAGTGCTAGCGGCCTTAACGAGCAGTACTTC,CSASGLNEQYF
TRBJ2-3,NA,TRBV20-1,NA,TGCAGTGCTAGGGCTCGGGGAGGAGGGATTCTCACAGATACGCAGTATTTT,CSARARGGGILTDTQYF
TRBJ2-3,NA,TRBV28,NA,TGTGCCTCAAGGAGTGGGGGAATAGATACGCAGTATTTT,CASRSGGIDTQYF
TRBJ2-2,once,TRBV4-3,TRBD1,TGCGCCAGCAGCCGCGGGACAGGCAGTGGCGGGGAGCTGTTTTTT,CASSRGTGSGGELFF
TRBJ1-4,NA,TRBV20-1,NA,TGCAGTGCTAGGGCTATTGGGGGTGAAAAACTGTTTTTT,CSARAIGGEKLFF
TRBJ2-7,NA,TRBV9,TRBD2,TGTGCCAGCAGCCCCCGATCTAGCGGGAGTGGTGAGTACTTC,CASSPRSSGSGEYF
TRBJ2-3,NA,TRBV20-1,NA,TGCAGTGCTCCCGGGCTGGGCACAGATACGCAGTATTTT,CSAPGLGTDTQYF
TRBJ2-7,once,TRBV5-1,NA,TGCGCCAGCAGCTTGGGCCAGGGCCCCAACGAGCAGTACTTC,CASSLGQGPNEQYF
TRBJ2-7,NA,TRBV27,NA,TGTGCCAGCCGTGGGGAGGTCAGCGAGCAGTACTTC,CASRGEVSEQYF
TRBJ2-7,NA,TRBV10-3,TRBD1,TGTGCCATCAGTGTGGACAGGGAGATCAAGCAGTACTTC,CAISVDREIKQYF
TRBJ2-3,NA,TRBV7-2,NA,TGTGCCAGCAGCTTTGGTCGGCTAAGCACAGATACGCAGTATTTT,CASSFGRLSTDTQYF
TRBJ2-5,NA,TRBV2,NA,TGTGCCAGGGGTTTGGGAGTCTCAGAGACCCAGTACTTC,CARGLGVSETQYF
TRBJ1-1,NA,TRBV27,TRBD1,TGTGCCAGCAGTCACCGGGACAGGGAGGTAGCTTTCTTT,CASSHRDREVAFF
TRBJ2-3,NA,TRBV7-2,NA,TGTGCCAGCAGCCGAGTGGGCACCACAGATACGCAGTATTTT,CASSRVGTTDTQYF
TRBJ1-1,few,TRBV29-1,NA,TGCAGCGTTGAGGGGCCGGGCAGGTCAGTTAATGAAGCTTTCTTT,CSVEGPGRSVNEAFF
TRBJ2-5,NA,TRBV18,NA,TGTGCCAGCTCACCAGCCCAGGGCTATCAAGAGACCCAGTACTTC,CASSPAQGYQETQYF
TRBJ2-7,NA,TRBV14,NA,TGTGCCAGCAGCCAGGGATTTGGGGGTTACGAGCAGTACTTC,CASSQGFGGYEQYF
TRBJ2-7,many,TRBV27,NA,TGTGCCAGCAGGAACACCTACGAGCAGTACTTC,CASRNTYEQYF
TRBJ2-4,NA,TRBV7-2,NA,TGTGCCAGCGGCTTAAATCCCCTTTTTGACATTCAGTACTTC,CASGLNPLFDIQYF
TRBJ2-7,few,TRBV20-1,TRBD1,TGCAGTGCTGCCCCCACCGGGACAGCAGCCTACTACGAGCAGTACTTC,CSAAPTGTAAYYEQYF
TRBJ1-2,NA,TRBV5-1,TRBD1,TGCGCCAGCAGCTTGGGATTGGAGGACAGGGGGCGCCCCCATGGCTACACCTTC,CASSLGLEDRGRPHGYTF
TRBJ2-1,NA,TRBV4-1,TRBD2,TGCGCCAGCAGCCAAGGGACGGCGACTAGCGTCCGCTCCTACAATGAGCAGTTCTTC,CASSQGTATSVRSYNEQFF
TRBJ2-7,few,TRBV7-2,TRBD2,TGTGCCAGCAGTCCGGACCGTAGCGGGAGGCTGGGCGAGCAGTACTTC,CASSPDRSGRLGEQYF
TRBJ1-1,NA,TRBV20-1,TRBD1,TGCAGTGCTGGCACAGGGGGTTCTAAGTACGCTGAAGCTTTCTTT,CSAGTGGSKYAEAFF
TRBJ1-5,few,TRBV7-8,NA,TGTGCCAGCAGCTTAGATGGGGTCCGGGATCAGCCCCAGCATTTT,CASSLDGVRDQPQHF
TRBJ2-7,NA,TRBV15,TRBD2,TGTGCCACCAGCAGAGGGGAGCGGGAGTGGTACGAGCAGTACTTC,CATSRGEREWYEQYF
TRBJ2-1,NA,TRBV29-1,NA,TGCAGCGTTGAAGGTTCGGGGGGCTCCAGTGAGCAGTTCTTC,CSVEGSGGSSEQFF
TRBJ2-7,once,TRBV28,NA,TGTGCCAGCGGGGGGCGGGGATACGAGCAGTACTTC,CASGGRGYEQYF
TRBJ1-2,few,TRBV3-1,NA,TGTGCCAGCAGCCCGACACGACACTATGGCTACACCTTC,CASSPTRHYGYTF
TRBJ2-1,NA,TRBV28,TRBD2,TGTGCCAGCAGTTCGATCGGGACTAGCGGCAAGGAGCAGTTCTTC,CASSSIGTSGKEQFF
TRBJ2-2,many,TRBV12-3/TRBV12-4,NA,TGTGCCAGCAGTTTAGTGTCTTTGGGGAGGGAGCTGTTTTTT,CASSLVSLGRELFF